This T cell receptor (beta chain) was recovered during a study of sequential checkpoint blockade in melanoma. The table came from immunoSEQ multiplex PCR; TCRdb's copy has only in-frame clones and leaves some out. The sample lists 5,000 to 5,500 clones; approximately 82% were seen once. V lost 1 base to trimming and J lost 0 bases, with 15 bases between them. The CDR3 has 17 amino acids. Germline V lookup: CDR1 SGDLS, CDR2 YYNGEE. As to treatment: randomized to nivolumab then ipilimumab (arm A) or the reverse (arm B). Patients had received no earlier DNA-damaging chemotherapy. J is TRBJ2-3 and V is TRBV9, with a possible D match to TRBD2 (6 bases). The sequence was collected from a human donor with melanoma. Sample: CD8+ T cells sorted from blood (inferred from file names), taken from a patient given nivolumab and ipilimumab in sequence. The CDR3 region has the DNA TGTGCCAGCAGCGTACCCCTCCTAGCGACTAGCACAGATACGCAGTATTTT. Translated: CASSVPLLATSTDTQYF. Full variable domain (rest looked up from reference TRBV9 and TRBJ2-3): DSGVTQTPKHLITATGQRVTLRCSPRSGDLSVYWYQQSLDQGLQFLIQYYNGEERAKGNILERFSAQQFPDLHSELNLSSLELGDSALYFCASSVPLLATSTDTQYFGPGTRLTVL.